This T cell receptor beta chain is drawn from a study of blood T cell repertoires in COVID-19. The table came from immunoSEQ multiplex PCR; TCRdb's copy has only in-frame clones and leaves some out. This sample has 150,000 to 200,000 clones, with around 85% found just once. Germline CDR1 is SGHKS and CDR2 is YYEKEE (reference sequence). The CDR3 length is 19 residues. Trimming pared 6 bases from V and 0 bases from J, leaving 25 bases between. The sample holds one count of this clone. This sequence originates from a man aged 55 to 70 with acute or convalescent COVID-19. The sample was peripheral blood. The J gene is TRBJ1-5, the V gene TRBV5-5; maybe TRBD1 (6 bases). The CDR3 sequence is CASKVAGGPKQYSNQPQHF. As DNA, the CDR3 is TGTGCCAGCAAAGTGGCGGGGGGGCCGAAACAGTATAGCAATCAGCCCCAGCATTTT.